This TCR beta chain was documented in a study of blood T cell repertoires in COVID-19. At the level of the study: Sample material is recorded as cDNA or gDNA derived from T cells, B-cell-depleted T cells, or PBMCs.

Enrolled through a virtual design, the participants were between roughly 18 and 90 years of age and came from about two dozen US areas. The study assigned cohorts using participant-reported clinical history. The germline V and J ends were trimmed by 5 bases and 2 bases, with 14 bases remaining between them. CDR1 and CDR2 (germline): SGHRS, YFSETQ. This CDR3 is built from 15 residues. The data were produced by immunoSEQ multiplex PCR, yet TCRdb's version contains in-frame clones alone and is incomplete. The table records under 500,000 clones, roughly nine tenths of them present only once. V and J are TRBV5-1 and TRBJ1-5; TRBD1 might be the D (5 bases). This clonotype was obtained from a woman aged 18-29 years with acute COVID-19. Sequenced material: PBMCs or T cells enriched from blood (not recorded which). The CDR3 nucleotides read TGCGCCAGCAGTGACGGGACTGGGGGCAATCAGCCCCAGCATTTT. Translated: CASSDGTGGNQPQHF.